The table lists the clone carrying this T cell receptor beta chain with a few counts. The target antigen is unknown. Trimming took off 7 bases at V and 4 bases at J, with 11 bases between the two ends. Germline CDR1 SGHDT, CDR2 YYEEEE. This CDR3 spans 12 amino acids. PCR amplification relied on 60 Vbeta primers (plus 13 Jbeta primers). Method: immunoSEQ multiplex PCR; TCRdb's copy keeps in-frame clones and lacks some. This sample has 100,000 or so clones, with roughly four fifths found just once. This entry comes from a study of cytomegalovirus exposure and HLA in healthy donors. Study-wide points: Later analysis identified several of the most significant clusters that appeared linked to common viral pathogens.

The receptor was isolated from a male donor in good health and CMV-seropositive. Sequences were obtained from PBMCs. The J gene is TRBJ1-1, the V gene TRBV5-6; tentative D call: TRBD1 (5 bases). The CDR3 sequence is CASSTGGTEAFF. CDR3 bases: TGTGCCAGCTCCACGGGGGGCACTGAAGCTTTCTTT.